This TCR beta chain was sequenced during a study of T-cell reconstitution after alpha-beta-depleted transplantation in children. Trimming left V 5 bases short and J 2 bases short, with 16 bases between. The CDR3 covers 15 residues. Germline-derived CDR1 and CDR2 are SGHTA and FQGNSA. As it was prepared, the TCRbeta library received unique molecular identifiers. TCRdb analysed the PCR reads with MiXCR anew, one entry per CDR3 protein. The table records 200,000 to 250,000 distinct CDR3 sequences, 9.7% of them present only once. The TCR originated in a human donor who donated a stem cell graft to a child with SCID. The material was PBMCs from the stem cell graft donor, obtained from the stem cell graft. The V gene is TRBV7-2, the J gene TRBJ2-7; D is perhaps TRBD2 (5 bases). DNA of the CDR3: TGTGCCAGCAGCGCAGACCGGGATTACCCCTACGAGCAGTACTTC. It encodes CASSADRDYPYEQYF. The full variable domain, completed using reference TRBV7-2 and TRBJ2-7, is GAGVSQSPSNKVTEKGKDVELRCDPISGHTALYWYRQSLGQGLEFLIYFQGNSAPDKSGLPSDRFSAERTGGSVSTLTIQRTQQEDSAVYLCASSADRDYPYEQYFGPGTRLTVT.